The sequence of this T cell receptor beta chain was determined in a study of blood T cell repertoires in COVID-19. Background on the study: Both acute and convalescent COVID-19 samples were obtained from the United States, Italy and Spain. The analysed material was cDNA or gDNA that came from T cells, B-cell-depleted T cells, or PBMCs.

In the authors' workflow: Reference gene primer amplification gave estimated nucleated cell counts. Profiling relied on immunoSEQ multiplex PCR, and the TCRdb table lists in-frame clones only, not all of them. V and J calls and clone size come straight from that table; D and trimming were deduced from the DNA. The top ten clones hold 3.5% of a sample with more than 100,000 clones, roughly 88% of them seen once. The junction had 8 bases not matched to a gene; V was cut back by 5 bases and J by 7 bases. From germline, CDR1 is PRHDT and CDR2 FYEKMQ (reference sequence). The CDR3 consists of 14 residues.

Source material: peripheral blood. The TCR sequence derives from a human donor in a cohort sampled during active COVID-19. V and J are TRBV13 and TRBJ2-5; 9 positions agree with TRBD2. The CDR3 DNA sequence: TGTGCCAGCAGCCCTAGCGGGACCTTCGGGACCCAGTACTTC. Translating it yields CASSPSGTFGTQYF. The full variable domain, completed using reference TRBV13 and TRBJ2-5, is AAGVIQSPRHLIKEKRETATLKCYPIPRHDTVYWYQQGPGQDPQFLISFYEKMQSDKGSIPDRFSAQQFSDYHSELNMSSLELGDSALYFCASSPSGTFGTQYFGPGTRLLVL.